Described below is a single T cell receptor (beta chain) sequence and its context. It has no known antigen specificity. No per-base quality is available; no much larger clone lies one base away. This sample is part of a study of CD8+CD57+ T cells in acquired aplastic anemia (dated by TCRdb to about 2018). As for the study more broadly: On average, sorted CD4+ and CD8+ cells yielded around 3.5 ug of extracted DNA, with a range of roughly 0.17 to 27.4 ug. CD8+CD57+ expansion was defined as a frequency above the mean frequency observed in healthy subjects.

Trimming takes 0 bases from V and 13 bases from J, and the germline ends sit 13 bases apart. CDR1 DFQATT and CDR2 SNEGSKA were looked up in the germline V gene (reference sequence). Including cysteine and phenylalanine, the CDR3 has 13 amino acids. The only DNA kept is the CDR3, 39 bases in frame from the first base. What the authors observed across the whole study: No significant difference in CD8+ Simpson's diversity was found between patients and healthy controls (P=0.060). Roughly 29 CD8+ CDR3 sequences were found to be shared between patients and controls, but these sequences appeared to be highly expressed in patients and within the immunodominant clones of the patients.

Profiling of TCR beta VDJ combinations and CDR3 sequences used genomic DNA as the template. An Illumina HiSeq 2000 was the platform used for TCR repertoire sequencing. Turning to the authors' computational methods: Repertoires were assessed using TRBV/TRBJ rearrangement plots, CDR3 size and DJ length profiles, and Simpson's diversity index. Whichever DNA sequence was most abundant in the deep sequencing data was defined as the immunodominant clone. CDR3 amino acid sequences were screened for sharing across subjects and compared with published repertoires and the VDJdb database. The public reads were reanalyzed by TCRdb: fastp trimming at Q25, MiXCR alignment, in-frame beta chains only. Rows are unified per CDR3 protein, each entry keeping the most common DNA and genes. The V and J calls and clone size are TCRdb's, not the authors'. This sample comprises over 150,000 distinct CDR3 sequences, roughly 49% of them detected only once. Less than 15% of the sample belongs to the ten largest clones.

Expansion of CD8+CD57+ cells had been shown by flow cytometry in the patients chosen for sequencing. Every patient had severe acquired aplastic anemia, diagnosed using the International Study of Aplastic Anemia and Agranulocytosis and Camitta criteria. At the time blood was sampled, none of the patients had received any therapy. In this study, sorted CD4+ and CD8+ T cells from the blood of healthy subjects and of severe aplastic anemia patients had their TCR repertoires deep-sequenced. In the USA, patient enrollment took place under clinicaltrials.gov protocols 00001620, 01623167, 00001397, 00071045, 00081523 and 00961064. Ficoll-Paque density gradient centrifugation was used to isolate peripheral blood mononuclear cells. Before DNA extraction, CD4+ and CD8+ T cells were sorted by FACS or by magnetic beads.

The material sequenced was sorted CD4+, CD8+, or CD8+CD57+ T cells (not recorded which) from PBMCs. This sequence originates from a human donor with aplastic anemia. The chain is encoded by TRBV20-1 joined to TRBJ1-6; confidence is insufficient to name the D gene. The CDR3 in this case is CSARDPKEVPLHF. The DNA sequence is as follows: TGCAGTGCTAGAGACCCGAAAGAGGTGCCCCTCCACTTT.